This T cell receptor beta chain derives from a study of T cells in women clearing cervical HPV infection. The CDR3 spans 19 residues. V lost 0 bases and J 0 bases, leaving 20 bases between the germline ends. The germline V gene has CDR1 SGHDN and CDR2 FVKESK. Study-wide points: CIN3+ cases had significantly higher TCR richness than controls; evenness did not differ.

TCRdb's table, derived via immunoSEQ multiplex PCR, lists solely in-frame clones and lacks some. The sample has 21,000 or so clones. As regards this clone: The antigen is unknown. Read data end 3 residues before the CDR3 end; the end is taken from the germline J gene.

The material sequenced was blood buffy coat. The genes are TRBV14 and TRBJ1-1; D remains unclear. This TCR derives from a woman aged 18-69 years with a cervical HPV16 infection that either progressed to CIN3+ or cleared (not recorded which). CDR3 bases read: TGTGCCAGCAGCCAAGATCAGTTGGGCAGGATAATATTGAACACTGAA. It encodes CASSQDQLGRIILNTE. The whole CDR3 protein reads CASSQDQLGRIILNTEAFF.